The sequence of this T cell receptor (beta chain) was determined in a study of blood T cell repertoires in COVID-19. Clones were read by immunoSEQ multiplex PCR, and TCRdb kept only the in-frame ones, dropping some. The sample lists more than 95,000 clones; roughly four fifths were seen once. The CDR3 is 15 residues long. V dropped 4 bases and J dropped 5 bases, with 18 bases sitting between them. The germline V gene encodes CDR1 LNHDA and CDR2 SQIVND (reference sequence). This clone was counted only a few times. The V and J genes are TRBV19 and TRBJ2-7; D is possibly TRBD1 (5 bases). The receptor was derived from a man aged 25 to 40 with COVID-19, enrolled during active disease. The sample consisted of peripheral blood. The CDR3 nucleotides are TGTGCCAGTAGTACCTATGCCTTAGGCAGGGACGAGCAGTACTTC. Amino acid sequence: CASSTYALGRDEQYF.